This TCR beta chain was observed in a study of T cells in Graves' hyperthyroidism and ophthalmopathy. This clonotype showed up many times. Germline V gene data show CDR1 as SGHAT and CDR2 as FQNNGV. Trimming cost V 5 bases and J 7 bases; bases outside gene matches: 6. This CDR3 region has 14 residues. RNA transcripts served as the template for amplifying TCR beta CDR3 regions. Researchers ran a first-round RT-PCR on the TCR CDR3 using the HTBI primer set. One entry per CDR3 protein, called by TCRdb with MiXCR from the multiplex PCR reads. The sample has about 420,000 distinct CDR3 sequences; 15% to 17% are singletons.

V gene TRBV11-2 combines with J gene TRBJ2-1; 9 bases are a match to TRBD1. The sample was blood. The TCR was taken from a woman in her late teens or twenties with Graves' hyperthyroidism. The CDR3 nucleotides are TGTGCCAGCAGCCTGGGACAGGGTAGAAATGAGCAGTTCTTC. It is translated as CASSLGQGRNEQFF.